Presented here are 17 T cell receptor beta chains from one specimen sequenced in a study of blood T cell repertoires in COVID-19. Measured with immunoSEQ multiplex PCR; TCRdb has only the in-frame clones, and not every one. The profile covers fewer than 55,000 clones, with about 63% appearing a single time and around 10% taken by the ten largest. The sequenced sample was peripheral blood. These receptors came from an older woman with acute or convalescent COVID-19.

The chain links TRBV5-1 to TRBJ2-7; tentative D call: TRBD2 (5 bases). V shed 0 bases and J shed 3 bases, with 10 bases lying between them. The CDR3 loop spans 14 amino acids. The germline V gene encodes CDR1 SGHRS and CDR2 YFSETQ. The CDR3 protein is CASSLDTGNYEQYF. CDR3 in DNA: TGCGCCAGCAGCTTGGACACGGGAAACTACGAGCAGTACTTC.

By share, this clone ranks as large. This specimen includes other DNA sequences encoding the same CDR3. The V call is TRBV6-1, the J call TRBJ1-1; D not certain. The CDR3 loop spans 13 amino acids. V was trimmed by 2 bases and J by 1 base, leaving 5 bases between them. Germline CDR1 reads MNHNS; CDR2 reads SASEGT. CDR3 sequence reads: CASSERENTEAFF. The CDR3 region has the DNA TGTGCCAGCAGTGAAAGAGAGAACACTGAAGCTTTCTTT.

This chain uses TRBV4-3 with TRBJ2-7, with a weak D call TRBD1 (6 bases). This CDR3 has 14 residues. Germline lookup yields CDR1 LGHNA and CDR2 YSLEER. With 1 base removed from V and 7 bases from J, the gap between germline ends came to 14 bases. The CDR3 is CASSQAFQGREQYF. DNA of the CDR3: TGCGCCAGCAGCCAAGCGTTCCAGGGGAGAGAGCAGTACTTC.

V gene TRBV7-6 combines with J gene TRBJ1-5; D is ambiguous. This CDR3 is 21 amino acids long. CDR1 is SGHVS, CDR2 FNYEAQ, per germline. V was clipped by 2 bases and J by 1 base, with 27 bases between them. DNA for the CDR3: TGTGCCAGCAGCTTATTTCACCCGGGAGAGGTGCTCGGGAGGAGCAATCAGCCCCAGCATTTT. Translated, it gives CASSLFHPGEVLGRSNQPQHF.

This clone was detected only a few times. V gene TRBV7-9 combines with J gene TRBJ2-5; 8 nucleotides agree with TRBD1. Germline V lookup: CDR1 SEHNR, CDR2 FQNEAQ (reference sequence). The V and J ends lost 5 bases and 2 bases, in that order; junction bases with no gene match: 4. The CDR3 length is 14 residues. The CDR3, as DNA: TGTGCCAGCAGCGTAACAGGGGGGCAAGAGACCCAGTACTTC. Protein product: CASSVTGGQETQYF.

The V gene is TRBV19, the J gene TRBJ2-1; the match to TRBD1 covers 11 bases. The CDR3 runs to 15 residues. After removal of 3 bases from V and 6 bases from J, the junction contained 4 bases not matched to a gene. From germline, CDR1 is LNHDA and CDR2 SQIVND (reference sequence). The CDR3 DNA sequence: TGTGCCAGTAGTATGGGGACAGGGGGGGTCAATGAGCAGTTCTTC. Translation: CASSMGTGGVNEQFF. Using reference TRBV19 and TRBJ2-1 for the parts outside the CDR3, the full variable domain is DGGITQSPKYLFRKEGQNVTLSCEQNLNHDAMYWYRQDPGQGLRLIYYSQIVNDFQKGDIAEGYSVSREKKESFPLTVTSAQKNPTAFYLCASSMGTGGVNEQFFGPGTRLTVL.

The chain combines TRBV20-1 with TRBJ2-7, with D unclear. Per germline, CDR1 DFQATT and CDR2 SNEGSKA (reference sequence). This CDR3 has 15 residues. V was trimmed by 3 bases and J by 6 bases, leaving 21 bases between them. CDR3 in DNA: TGCAGTGCTAGTCGGGTAGTTTTAGGATCGGGCGAGCAGTACTTC. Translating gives CSASRVVLGSGEQYF.

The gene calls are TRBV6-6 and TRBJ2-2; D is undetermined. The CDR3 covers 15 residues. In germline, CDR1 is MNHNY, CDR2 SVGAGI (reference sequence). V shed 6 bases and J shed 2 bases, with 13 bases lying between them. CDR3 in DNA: TGTGCCAGCAGAACCGGGTCCGAAAACACCGGGGAGCTGTTTTTT. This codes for CASRTGSENTGELFF.

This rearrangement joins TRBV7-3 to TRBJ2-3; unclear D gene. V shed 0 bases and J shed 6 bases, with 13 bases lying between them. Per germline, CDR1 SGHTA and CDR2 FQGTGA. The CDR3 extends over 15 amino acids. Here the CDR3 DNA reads TGTGCCAGCAGCTTAACTAGCCTACCTCGGGATACGCAGTATTTT. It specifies CASSLTSLPRDTQYF.

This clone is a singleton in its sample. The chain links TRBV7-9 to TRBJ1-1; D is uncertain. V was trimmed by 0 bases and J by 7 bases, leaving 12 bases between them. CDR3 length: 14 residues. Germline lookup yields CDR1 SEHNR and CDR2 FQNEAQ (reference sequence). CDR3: CASSLAEANLEAFF. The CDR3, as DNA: TGTGCCAGCAGCTTAGCCGAGGCAAACCTTGAAGCTTTCTTT.

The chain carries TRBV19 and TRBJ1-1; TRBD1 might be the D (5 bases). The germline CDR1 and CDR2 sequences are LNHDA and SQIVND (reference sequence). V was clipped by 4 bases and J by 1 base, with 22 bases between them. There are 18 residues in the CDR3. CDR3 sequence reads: CASSTGVLLAGQNTEAFF. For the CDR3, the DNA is TGTGCCAGTAGTACGGGGGTTCTGTTGGCAGGACAGAACACTGAAGCTTTCTTT.

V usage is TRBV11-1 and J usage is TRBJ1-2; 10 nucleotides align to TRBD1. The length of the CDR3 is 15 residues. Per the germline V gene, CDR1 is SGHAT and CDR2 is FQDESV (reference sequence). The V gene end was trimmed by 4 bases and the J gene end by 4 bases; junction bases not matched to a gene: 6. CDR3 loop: CASSSDRGLAYGYTF. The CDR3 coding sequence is TGTGCCAGCAGCTCCGACAGGGGGCTTGCCTATGGCTACACCTTC.

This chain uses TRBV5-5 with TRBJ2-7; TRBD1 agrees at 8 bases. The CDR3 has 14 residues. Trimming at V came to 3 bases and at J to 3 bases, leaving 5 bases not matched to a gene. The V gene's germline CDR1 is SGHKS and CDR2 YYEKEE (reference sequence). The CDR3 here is CASSWGQELYEQYF. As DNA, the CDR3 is TGTGCCAGCAGCTGGGGACAGGAACTCTACGAGCAGTACTTC.

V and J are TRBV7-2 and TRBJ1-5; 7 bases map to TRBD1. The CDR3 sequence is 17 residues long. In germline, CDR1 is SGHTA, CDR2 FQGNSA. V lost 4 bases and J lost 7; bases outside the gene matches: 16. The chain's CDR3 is CASSSQLTRQGQQPQHF. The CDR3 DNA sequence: TGTGCCAGCAGCTCCCAACTAACTCGACAGGGCCAACAGCCCCAGCATTTT.

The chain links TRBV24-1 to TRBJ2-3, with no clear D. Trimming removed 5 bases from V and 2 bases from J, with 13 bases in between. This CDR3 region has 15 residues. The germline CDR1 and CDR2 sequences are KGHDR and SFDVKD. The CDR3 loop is CATSGPRYNTDTQYF. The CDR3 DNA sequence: TGTGCCACCAGTGGGCCTCGATATAACACAGATACGCAGTATTTT.

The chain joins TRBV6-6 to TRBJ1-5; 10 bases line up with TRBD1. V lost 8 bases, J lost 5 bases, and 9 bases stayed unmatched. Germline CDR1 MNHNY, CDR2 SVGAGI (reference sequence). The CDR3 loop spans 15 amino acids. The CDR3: CASGLRDRGHQPQHF. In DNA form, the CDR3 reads TGTGCCAGCGGGTTACGGGACAGGGGTCATCAGCCCCAGCATTTT.

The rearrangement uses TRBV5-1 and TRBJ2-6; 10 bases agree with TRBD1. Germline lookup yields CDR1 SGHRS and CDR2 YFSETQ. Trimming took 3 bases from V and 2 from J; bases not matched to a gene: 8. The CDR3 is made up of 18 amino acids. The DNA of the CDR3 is TGCGCCAGCAGCTACCAGGGACAGGGGTTTACTGGGGCCAACGTCCTGACTTTC. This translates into CASSYQGQGFTGANVLTF.